These 21 T cell receptor beta chains share one sample of origin, sequenced in a study of regulatory T cells in long-lasting Graves disease. Time point given: newly diagnosed GD, antithyroid drugs for less than 3 months. TCR sequences were obtained from RNA taken from PBMCs. Library construction for TCR beta used iRepertoire HTBI primers and Arm-PCR of CDR3 regions. TCRdb re-called the multiplex PCR reads through MiXCR, storing one row per CDR3 protein. Of hundreds of thousands of distinct CDR3 sequences in the sample, 15% to 20% are singletons; the top ten hold 12%. This sample also belongs to another study, concerning T cells in Graves' hyperthyroidism and ophthalmopathy.

This sample comprised peripheral blood mononuclear cells (PBMCs), obtained at new diagnosis, from a patient treated with antithyroid drugs. These receptors were obtained from a man in his late teens or twenties with Graves disease.

The genes are TRBV19 and TRBJ2-2; TRBD1 agrees at 8 bases. The CDR3 contains 17 residues. The trim removed 3 bases at V and 4 bases at J, leaving 10 bases unmatched. From germline, CDR1 is LNHDA and CDR2 SQIVND (reference sequence). CDR3 protein: CASSIPPDRAGTGELFF. The CDR3, as DNA: TGTGCCAGTAGTATCCCCCCGGACAGGGCGGGCACCGGGGAGCTGTTTTTT. The variable domain in full, with the rest retrieved from reference TRBV19 and TRBJ2-2, is DGGITQSPKYLFRKEGQNVTLSCEQNLNHDAMYWYRQDPGQGLRLIYYSQIVNDFQKGDIAEGYSVSREKKESFPLTVTSAQKNPTAFYLCASSIPPDRAGTGELFFGEGSRLTVL.

As regards this clonotype: A much larger clone differs from this one at a single base, so this may be a read error. V is TRBV6-1 and J is TRBJ1-2, with 7 bases that match TRBD1. The CDR3 length is 14 residues. V was clipped by 1 base and J by 7 bases; unmatched bases: 6. Germline assignment: CDR1 MNHNS and CDR2 SASEGT. The CDR3 region has the DNA TGTGCCAGCAGTGAAGAAAGGGGGCAATGTGGCTACACCTTC. Its protein product is CASSEERGQCGYTF.

This clonotype occurred many times. The rearrangement uses TRBV12-3 or TRBV12-4 and TRBJ2-7; D might be TRBD2 (6 bases). V lost 0 bases and J 2 bases, leaving 14 bases between the germline ends. The length of the CDR3 is 16 residues. The CDR3 reads CASSLAGLPPTYEQYF. CDR3 coding DNA: TGTGCCAGCAGTTTAGCGGGACTGCCACCGACCTACGAGCAGTACTTC.

This clonotype has ten or more counts. The chain has TRBV20-1 and TRBJ2-3; the D is unclear. CDR3 length equals 12 residues. Looked up from germline, CDR1 is DFQATT and CDR2 is SNEGSKA (reference sequence). Deletions cut 2 bases from V and 6 bases from J, with 9 bases between. In DNA, the CDR3 is TGCAGTGCTAGAAACCTATGGGATACGCAGTATTTT. Residues: CSARNLWDTQYF.

There are many counts of this clonotype. The CDR3 DNA is TGTGCCAGCAGCTTAGATCTAGCCGAGCAGTACTTC. Translation gives CASSLDLAEQYF. J is TRBJ2-7 and V is TRBV11-2; a weak D match, TRBD2 (5 bases). V shed 0 bases and J shed 6 bases, with 6 bases lying between them. Per the germline V gene, CDR1 is SGHAT and CDR2 is FQNNGV. The CDR3 spans 12 residues. Full variable domain (remainder filled in from reference TRBV11-2 and TRBJ2-7): EAGVAQSPRYKIIEKRQSVAFWCNPISGHATLYWYQQILGQGPKLLIQFQNNGVVDDSQLPKDRFSAERLKGVDSTLKIQPAKLEDSAVYLCASSLDLAEQYFGPGTRLTVT.

This clonotype came up many times. This chain connects TRBV11-2 to TRBJ2-3, with D possibly TRBD2 on 6 matching bases. The germline CDR1 and CDR2 sequences are SGHAT and FQNNGV. This CDR3 is built from 15 residues. V was trimmed by 8 bases and J by 0 bases, leaving 15 bases between them. The CDR3 spells CASRTGTSSTDTQYF. The CDR3 DNA reads as TGTGCCAGCCGGACCGGGACTTCTAGCACAGATACGCAGTATTTT.

This clonotype occurred a few times. The chain carries TRBV12-3 or TRBV12-4 and TRBJ2-7; TRBD1 aligns across 10 bases. The CDR3 sequence is 15 residues long. After removal of 6 bases from V and 3 bases from J, the junction contained 8 bases not matched to a gene. The CDR3 here is CASSGRDRGFYEQYF. CDR3 DNA: TGTGCCAGCAGCGGAAGGGACAGGGGTTTCTACGAGCAGTACTTC.

The V and J genes are TRBV5-5 and TRBJ2-3; TRBD1 agrees at 10 bases. The length of the CDR3 is 18 residues. Germline V gene data show CDR1 as SGHKS and CDR2 as YYEKEE (reference sequence). V dropped 5 bases and J dropped 0; count of bases not matched to a gene: 12. CDR3 nucleotide sequence: TGTGCCAGCAGAAAAACCGGGACAGGGGCACGGAGCACAGATACGCAGTATTTT. Residues: CASRKTGTGARSTDTQYF. The whole variable domain, filled in from reference TRBV5-5 and TRBJ2-3, reads DAGVTQSPTHLIKTRGQQVTLRCSPISGHKSVSWYQQVLGQGPQFIFQYYEKEERGRGNFPDRFSARQFPNYSSELNVNALLLGDSALYLCASRKTGTGARSTDTQYFGPGTRLTVL.

The sample holds a few counts of this clonotype. V is TRBV4-1 and J is TRBJ2-3; TRBD1 matches at 10 bases. The CDR3 contains 17 residues. V trimming: 1 base; J trimming: 4 bases; junction bases outside the gene matches: 8. From germline, CDR1 is MGHRA and CDR2 YSYEKL. DNA of the CDR3: TGCGCCAGCAGCCAAGTCATTGGGACAGGGGTTGCAGATACGCAGTATTTT. Translation: CASSQVIGTGVADTQYF.

V gene TRBV5-1 combines with J gene TRBJ2-3; possibly TRBD1 for D (8 bases). The CDR3 covers 15 residues. Between the trimmed V and J ends, which lost 7 bases and 0 bases, there was a span of 15 bases. Germline CDR1 reads SGHRS; CDR2 reads YFSETQ. The CDR3 reads CASSEQGGSTDTQYF. In nucleotides, the CDR3 is TGCGCCAGCTCCGAACAGGGGGGGAGCACAGATACGCAGTATTTT.

V gene TRBV20-1 combines with J gene TRBJ2-7; tentatively, D is TRBD1 (6 bases). The V and J ends lost 3 bases and 7 bases respectively, with 22 bases between them. The CDR3 has 15 amino acids. CDR1 and CDR2 from the germline V gene are DFQATT and SNEGSKA (reference sequence). The CDR3 DNA reads TGCAGTGCTAGGACCAAAACAGGGACCGGGATTGAGCAGTACTTC. Translating it yields CSARTKTGTGIEQYF.

The J gene is TRBJ2-1, the V gene TRBV10-3; 14 positions agree with TRBD2. The V gene end was trimmed by 8 bases and the J gene end by 6 bases; junction bases not matched to a gene: 6. CDR1 and CDR2 (germline): ENHRY, SYGVKD. CDR3 size: 15 residues. CDR3 sequence reads: CAIAAGTSGSNEQFF. For the CDR3, the DNA is TGTGCCATCGCCGCCGGGACTAGCGGGAGCAATGAGCAGTTCTTC.

The CDR3 sequence is CASSQDLPGGAYEQYF. CDR3 nucleotide sequence: TGTGCCAGCAGCCAAGATCTTCCCGGGGGCGCCTACGAGCAGTACTTC. V gene TRBV3-1 combines with J gene TRBJ2-7, with D tentatively TRBD1 or TRBD2 (6 bases each). The CDR3 sequence is 16 residues long. V was pared by 0 bases and J by 2 bases, with 14 bases between. Germline V gene data show CDR1 as LGHDT and CDR2 as YNNKEL (reference sequence).

This clonotype came up many times. The chain joins TRBV9 to TRBJ2-7; no clear D. The CDR3 length is 13 residues. With 4 bases removed from V and 6 bases from J, the gap between germline ends came to 14 bases. The germline CDR1 and CDR2 sequences are SGDLS and YYNGEE. For the CDR3, the DNA is TGTGCCAGCAGCCCGATAGGTGGTGGCGAGCAGTACTTC. It encodes CASSPIGGGEQYF. Full variable domain (missing parts from reference TRBV9 and TRBJ2-7): DSGVTQTPKHLITATGQRVTLRCSPRSGDLSVYWYQQSLDQGLQFLIQYYNGEERAKGNILERFSAQQFPDLHSELNLSSLELGDSALYFCASSPIGGGEQYFGPGTRLTVT.

The chain combines TRBV19 with TRBJ2-7; 13 bases fit TRBD2. V gave up 3 bases and J gave up 6 bases; unmatched junction bases: 2. From germline, CDR1 is LNHDA and CDR2 SQIVND (reference sequence). There are 14 residues in the CDR3. The CDR3 loop reads CASSMGLAGSEQYF. CDR3 in DNA: TGTGCCAGTAGTATGGGACTAGCGGGATCCGAGCAGTACTTC.

This clonotype has a count of ten or more. V and J are TRBV7-2 and TRBJ2-7, with D perhaps matching TRBD2 (5 bases). The CDR3 runs to 16 residues. Trimming left V 1 base short and J 0 bases short, with 13 bases between. Germline V CDR1 and CDR2: SGHTA, FQGNSA. The DNA of the CDR3 is TGTGCCAGCAGCTTAGAAGGCGGGCCAAGCTCCTACGAGCAGTACTTC. Amino acids: CASSLEGGPSSYEQYF.

This chain joins TRBV29-1 and TRBJ2-7, with D tentatively TRBD1 (6 bases). The length of the CDR3 is 14 residues. Germline lookup yields CDR1 SQVTM and CDR2 ANQGSEA. With 7 bases removed from V and 3 bases from J, the gap between germline ends came to 19 bases. CDR3 sequence (DNA): TGCAGCGCCGTAGCCCGGGACACAGGCTACGAGCAGTACTTC. It yields the protein CSAVARDTGYEQYF.

This clonotype was recorded at least ten times. The chain joins TRBV18 to TRBJ1-1; D unresolved. Germline V CDR1 and CDR2: KGHSH, LQKENI. The germline V and J ends were trimmed by 8 bases and 0 bases, with 13 bases remaining between them. The length of the CDR3 is 14 residues. This chain's CDR3 is CASSPRALNTEAFF. The CDR3 nucleotides are TGTGCCAGCAGCCCGAGGGCTTTGAACACTGAAGCTTTCTTT.

This clonotype was seen only a few times. The chain employs TRBV4-2 and TRBJ2-3, with TRBD2 identical over 8 bases. CDR3 length equals 14 residues. Germline CDR1 reads LGHNA; CDR2 reads YNFKEQ. V dropped 1 base and J dropped 4; count of bases not matched to a gene: 1. CDR3 loop: CASSQVGGADTQYF. CDR3 coding DNA: TGTGCCAGCAGCCAAGTCGGGGGGGCAGATACGCAGTATTTT.

Many counts were recorded for this clonotype. This chain joins TRBV18 and TRBJ2-5; possibly TRBD1 for D (7 bases). The CDR3 contains 14 residues. From germline, CDR1 is KGHSH and CDR2 LQKENI. With 3 bases removed from V and 5 bases from J, the gap between germline ends came to 13 bases. The CDR3 sequence is CASSPSTGRETQYF. CDR3 DNA: TGTGCCAGCTCACCTTCGACAGGGAGGGAGACCCAGTACTTC. Drawing the rest from reference TRBV18 and TRBJ2-5, the complete variable domain is NAGVMQNPRHLVRRRGQEARLRCSPMKGHSHVYWYRQLPEEGLKFMVYLQKENIIDESGMPKERFSAEFPKEGPSILRIQQVVRGDSAAYFCASSPSTGRETQYFGPGTRLLVL.

The chain couples TRBV19 to TRBJ2-7; unclear D gene. Trimming cost V 3 bases and J 2 bases, with 8 bases left between them. The CDR3 length is 13 residues. The germline gives CDR1 LNHDA, CDR2 SQIVND (reference sequence). This CDR3 is CASSMGSPYEQYF. For the CDR3, the DNA is TGTGCCAGTAGTATGGGTTCCCCCTACGAGCAGTACTTC.